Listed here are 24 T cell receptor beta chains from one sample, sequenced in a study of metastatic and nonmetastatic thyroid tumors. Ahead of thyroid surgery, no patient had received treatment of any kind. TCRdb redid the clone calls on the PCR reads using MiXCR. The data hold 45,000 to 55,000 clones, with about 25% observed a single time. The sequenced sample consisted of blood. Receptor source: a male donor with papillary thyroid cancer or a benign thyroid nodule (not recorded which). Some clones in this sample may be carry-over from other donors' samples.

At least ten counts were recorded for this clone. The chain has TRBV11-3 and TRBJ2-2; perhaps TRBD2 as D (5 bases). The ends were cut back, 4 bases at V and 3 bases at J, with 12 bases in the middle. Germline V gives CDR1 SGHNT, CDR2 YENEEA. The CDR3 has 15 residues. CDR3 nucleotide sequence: TGTGCCAGCAGCTGGAGAGGGTGGGACACCGGGGAGCTGTTTTTT. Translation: CASSWRGWDTGELFF.

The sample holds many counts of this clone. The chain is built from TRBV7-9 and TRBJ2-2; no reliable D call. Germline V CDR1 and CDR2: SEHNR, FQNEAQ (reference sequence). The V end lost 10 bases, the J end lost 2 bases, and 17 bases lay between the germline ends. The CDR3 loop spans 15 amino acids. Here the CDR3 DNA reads TGTGCCACTTCCGGTGTGGGTCCCAACACCGGGGAGCTGTTTTTT. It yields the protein CATSGVGPNTGELFF.

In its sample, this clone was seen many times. This chain's CDR3 is CSARDLTNTGELFF. Here the CDR3 DNA reads TGCAGTGCTAGAGATCTTACGAACACCGGGGAGCTGTTTTTT. The chain employs TRBV20-1 and TRBJ2-2; D is unresolved. The CDR3 is made up of 14 amino acids. Trimming stripped 0 bases from V and 0 bases from J, with 5 bases between. CDR1 is DFQATT, CDR2 SNEGSKA, per germline (reference sequence).

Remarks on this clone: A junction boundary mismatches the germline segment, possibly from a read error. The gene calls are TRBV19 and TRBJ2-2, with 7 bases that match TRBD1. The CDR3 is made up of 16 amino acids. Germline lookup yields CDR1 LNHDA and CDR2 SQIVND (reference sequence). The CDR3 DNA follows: TGTGCTAGTACGAGGGCGTCAGGGGGACACACCGTGGAGCTGTTTTTT. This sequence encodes CASTRASGGHTVELFF.

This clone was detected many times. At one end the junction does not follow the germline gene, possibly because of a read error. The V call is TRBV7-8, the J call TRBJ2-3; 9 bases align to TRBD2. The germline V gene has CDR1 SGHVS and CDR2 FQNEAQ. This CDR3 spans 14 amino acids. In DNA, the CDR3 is TGTGCCAGCAGCTTTTTAGCGGGAGAGGGGTTCGGGGGTTTT. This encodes CASSFLAGEGFGGF.

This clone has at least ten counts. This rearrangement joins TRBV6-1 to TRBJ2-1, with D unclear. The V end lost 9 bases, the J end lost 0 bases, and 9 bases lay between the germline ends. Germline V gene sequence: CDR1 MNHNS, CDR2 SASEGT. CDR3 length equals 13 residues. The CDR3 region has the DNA TGTGCCAGTACAGCGAGCTCCTACAATGAGCAGTTCTTC. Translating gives CASTASSYNEQFF.

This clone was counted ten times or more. This CDR3 is CASSSIEGGRGYSPLHF. CDR3 DNA: TGTGCCAGCAGTTCTATTGAGGGGGGCAGGGGTTATTCACCCCTCCACTTT. This chain joins TRBV27 and TRBJ1-6; possible D gene TRBD1, 6 bases. There are 17 residues in the CDR3. Germline-derived CDR1 and CDR2 are MNHEY and SMNVEV (reference sequence). Trimming took off 4 bases at V and 8 bases at J, with 21 bases between the two ends.

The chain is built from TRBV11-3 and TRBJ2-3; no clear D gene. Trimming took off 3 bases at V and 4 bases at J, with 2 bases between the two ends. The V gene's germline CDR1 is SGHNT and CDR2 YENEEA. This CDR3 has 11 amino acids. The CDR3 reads CASSFADTQYF. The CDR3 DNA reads TGTGCCAGCAGCTTTGCAGATACGCAGTATTTT.

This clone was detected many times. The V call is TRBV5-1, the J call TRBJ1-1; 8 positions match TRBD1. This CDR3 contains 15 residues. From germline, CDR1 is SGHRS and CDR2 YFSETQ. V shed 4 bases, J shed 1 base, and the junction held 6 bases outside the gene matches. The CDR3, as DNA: TGCGCCAGCAGCCAGCACGGGACAGGGAACACTGAAGCTTTCTTT. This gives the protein CASSQHGTGNTEAFF.

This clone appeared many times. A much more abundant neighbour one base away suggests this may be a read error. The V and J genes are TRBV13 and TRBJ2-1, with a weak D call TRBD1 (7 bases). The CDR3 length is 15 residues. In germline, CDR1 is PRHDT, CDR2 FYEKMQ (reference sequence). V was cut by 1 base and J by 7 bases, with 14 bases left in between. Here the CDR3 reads CASSLARGAGNEQFF. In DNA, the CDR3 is TGTGCCAGCAGCTTAGCCAGGGGGGCGGGGAATGAGCAGTTCTTC.

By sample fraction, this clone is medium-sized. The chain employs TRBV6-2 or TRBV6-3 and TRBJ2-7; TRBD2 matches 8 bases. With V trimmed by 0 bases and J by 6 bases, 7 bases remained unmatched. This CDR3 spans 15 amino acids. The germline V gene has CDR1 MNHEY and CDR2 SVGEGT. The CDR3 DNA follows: TGTGCCAGCAGTTACTCGGGAGCGGGAGAGGGCGAGCAGTACTTC. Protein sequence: CASSYSGAGEGEQYF.

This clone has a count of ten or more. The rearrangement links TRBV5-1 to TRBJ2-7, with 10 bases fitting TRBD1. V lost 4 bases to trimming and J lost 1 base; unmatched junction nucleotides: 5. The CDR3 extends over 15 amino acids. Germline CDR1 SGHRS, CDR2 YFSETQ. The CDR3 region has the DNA TGCGCCAGCAGCCGGGGACAGGGGCCTTCCTACGAGCAGTACTTC. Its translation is CASSRGQGPSYEQYF.

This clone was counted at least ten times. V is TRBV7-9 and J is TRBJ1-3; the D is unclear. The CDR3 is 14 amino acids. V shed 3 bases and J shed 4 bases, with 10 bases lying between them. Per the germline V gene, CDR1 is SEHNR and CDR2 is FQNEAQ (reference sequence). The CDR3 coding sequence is TGTGCCAGCAGCTTGGTGGGTTCCGGAAACACCATATATTTT. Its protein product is CASSLVGSGNTIYF.

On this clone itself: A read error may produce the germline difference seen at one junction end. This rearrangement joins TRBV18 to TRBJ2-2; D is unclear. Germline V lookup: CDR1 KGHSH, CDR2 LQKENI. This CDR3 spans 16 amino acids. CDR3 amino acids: CASSQPSTLNTGELFF. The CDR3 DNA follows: TGTGCCAGCTCACAACCGTCTACGCTGAACACAGGGGAGCTGTTTTTT.

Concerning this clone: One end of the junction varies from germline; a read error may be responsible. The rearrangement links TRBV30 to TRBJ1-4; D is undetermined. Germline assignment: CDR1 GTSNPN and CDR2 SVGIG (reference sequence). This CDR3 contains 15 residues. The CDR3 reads CAWSLSVLANEKLLF. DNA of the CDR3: TGTGCCTGGAGTCTTAGCGTCCTGGCTAATGAAAAACTGCTTTTT.

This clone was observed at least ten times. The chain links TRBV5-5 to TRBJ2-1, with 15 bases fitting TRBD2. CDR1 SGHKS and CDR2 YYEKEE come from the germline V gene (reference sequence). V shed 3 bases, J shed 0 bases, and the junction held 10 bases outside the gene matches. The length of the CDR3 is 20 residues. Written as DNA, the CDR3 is TGTGCCAGCAGCTCTGGGTTCGGACTAGCGGGAGGGAACTCCTACAATGAGCAGTTCTTC. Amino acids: CASSSGFGLAGGNSYNEQFF.

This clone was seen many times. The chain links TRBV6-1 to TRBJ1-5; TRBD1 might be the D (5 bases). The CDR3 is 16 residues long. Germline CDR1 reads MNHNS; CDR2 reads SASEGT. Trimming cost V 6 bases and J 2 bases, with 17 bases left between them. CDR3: CASSRRDRGGNQPQHF. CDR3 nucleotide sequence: TGTGCCAGCAGCCGAAGGGACCGGGGAGGCAATCAGCCCCAGCATTTT.

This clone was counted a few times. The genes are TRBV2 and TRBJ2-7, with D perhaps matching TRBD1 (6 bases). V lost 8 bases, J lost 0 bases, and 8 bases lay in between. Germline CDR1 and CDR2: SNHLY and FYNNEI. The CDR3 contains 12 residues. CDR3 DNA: TGTGCCAGCCGGGACACCTCCTACGAGCAGTACTTC. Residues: CASRDTSYEQYF.

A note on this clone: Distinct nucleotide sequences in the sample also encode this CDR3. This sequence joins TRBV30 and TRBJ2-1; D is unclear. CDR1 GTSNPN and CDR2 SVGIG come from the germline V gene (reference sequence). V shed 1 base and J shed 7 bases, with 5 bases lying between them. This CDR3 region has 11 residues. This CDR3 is CAWSGVNEQFF. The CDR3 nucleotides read TGTGCCTGGAGTGGGGTTAATGAGCAGTTCTTC.

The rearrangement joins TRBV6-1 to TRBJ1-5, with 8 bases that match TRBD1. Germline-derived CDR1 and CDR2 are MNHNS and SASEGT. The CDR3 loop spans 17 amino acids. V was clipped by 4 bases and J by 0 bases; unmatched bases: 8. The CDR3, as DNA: TGTGCCAGCAGTGGGGACAGGTCCCATCATAGCAATCAGCCCCAGCATTTT. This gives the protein CASSGDRSHHSNQPQHF.

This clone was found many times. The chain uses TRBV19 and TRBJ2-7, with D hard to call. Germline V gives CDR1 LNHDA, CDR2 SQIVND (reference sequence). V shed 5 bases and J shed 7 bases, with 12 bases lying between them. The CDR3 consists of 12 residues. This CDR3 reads CASSSLENEQYF. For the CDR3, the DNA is TGTGCCAGTAGTTCCCTCGAGAATGAGCAGTACTTC.

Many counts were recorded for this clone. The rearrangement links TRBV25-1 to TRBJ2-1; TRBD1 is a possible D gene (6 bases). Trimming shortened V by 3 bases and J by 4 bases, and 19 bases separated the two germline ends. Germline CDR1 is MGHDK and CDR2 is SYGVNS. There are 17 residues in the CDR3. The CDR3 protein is CASSDPDRLELYNEQFF. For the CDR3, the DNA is TGTGCCAGCAGTGATCCAGACAGGTTGGAGTTATACAATGAGCAGTTCTTC.

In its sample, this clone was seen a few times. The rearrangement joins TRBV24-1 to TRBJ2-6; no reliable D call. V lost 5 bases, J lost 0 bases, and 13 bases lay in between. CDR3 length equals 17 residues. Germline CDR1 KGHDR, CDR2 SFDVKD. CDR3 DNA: TGTGCCACCAGTGGGTCAGGCAGATTCTCTGGGGCCAACGTCCTGACTTTC. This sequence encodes CATSGSGRFSGANVLTF.

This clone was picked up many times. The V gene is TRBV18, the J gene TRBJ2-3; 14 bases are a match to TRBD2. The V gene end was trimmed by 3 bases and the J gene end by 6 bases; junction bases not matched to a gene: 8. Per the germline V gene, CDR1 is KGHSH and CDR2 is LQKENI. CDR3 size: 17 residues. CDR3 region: CASSPPGLAGATDTQYF. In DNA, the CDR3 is TGTGCCAGCTCACCGCCGGGACTAGCGGGAGCTACGGATACGCAGTATTTT.